This T cell receptor beta chain was identified in a study of blood T cell repertoires in COVID-19. Study in general: Researchers got acute and convalescent COVID-19 samples from the United States, Italy and Spain. Sources were T cells, B-cell-depleted T cells, or PBMCs; the material itself was cDNA or gDNA.

In the original workflow: Amplification of reference gene primers provided the estimated nucleated cell counts. Repertoires were generated with immunoSEQ multiplex PCR, while TCRdb's copy carries only in-frame clones and drops some. From that table come the V and J calls and clone size; the DNA was used to work out D and trimming. This table holds 350,000 to 400,000 clones, roughly 90% found once. This CDR3 has 13 amino acids. V was trimmed by 11 bases and J by 2 bases, leaving 12 bases between them. Per the germline V gene, CDR1 is MDHEN and CDR2 is SYDVKM. The source of this sequence is a woman aged 25-40 years who had recovered from COVID-19. The chain is built from TRBV28 and TRBJ2-2, with a tentative D call TRBD2 (6 bases). The sample taken for sequencing was PBMCs or T cells enriched from blood (not recorded which). The DNA for the CDR3 is TGTGCCTGCCTTAGCGGCAACACCGGGGAGCTGTTTTTT. This codes for CACLSGNTGELFF.